The 25 T cell receptor beta chains given below trace back to one sample, sequenced in a study of early T cells in non-severe SARS-CoV-2 infection. TCRdb used MiXCR to reprocess the 5' RACE reads, holding one entry per CDR3 protein. The sample shows 100,000 or so distinct CDR3 sequences, 13% of them seen only once. The sequencing sample was made of whole blood. The origin of the receptors is an adult who was a healthcare worker with PCR-confirmed SARS-CoV-2 infection or an uninfected control (not recorded which).

This clonotype is classed as medium-sized. The chain combines TRBV7-2 with TRBJ2-6; D gene unclear. Per the germline V gene, CDR1 is SGHTA and CDR2 is FQGNSA. Trimming removed 5 bases from V and 1 base from J, with 12 bases in between. This CDR3 is 16 amino acids long. This CDR3 is CASSPSRRSGANVLTF. The CDR3 DNA follows: TGTGCCAGCAGCCCTAGTAGGCGATCTGGGGCCAACGTCCTGACTTTC.

This clonotype came up a few times. This sequence joins TRBV7-2 and TRBJ2-7; D unclear. Per the germline V gene, CDR1 is SGHTA and CDR2 is FQGNSA. There are 14 residues in the CDR3. Deletions cut 2 bases from V and 5 bases from J, with 13 bases between. The CDR3 region is CASSLLPRLDEQYF. The CDR3 DNA is TGTGCCAGCAGCTTACTACCCCGGTTGGACGAGCAGTACTTC.

This clonotype occurred once. V gene TRBV7-8 combines with J gene TRBJ2-7; 7 nucleotides match TRBD1. Trimming cost V 8 bases and J 7 bases; bases outside gene matches: 14. Germline V gene lookup returns CDR1 SGHVS and CDR2 FQNEAQ. The CDR3 consists of 14 residues. DNA of the CDR3: TGTGCCAGCGGCCTGGACAGGCTTGTCAGGGAGCAGTACTTC. This sequence encodes CASGLDRLVREQYF.

The CDR3 region is CSGGQGASTEAFF. CDR3 in DNA: TGCAGCGGGGGACAGGGGGCGAGCACTGAAGCTTTCTTT. The chain joins TRBV29-1 to TRBJ1-1; 12 nucleotides match TRBD1. Germline-derived CDR1 and CDR2 are SQVTM and ANQGSEA. The CDR3 spans 13 residues. J gave up 4 bases and V 7 bases, and 4 bases lay outside the gene matches.

This chain joins TRBV6-2 or TRBV6-3 and TRBJ2-1; D is uncertain. Germline V gene data show CDR1 as MNHEY and CDR2 as SVGEGT. The CDR3 covers 17 residues. Trimming pared 4 bases from V and 5 bases from J, leaving 21 bases between. CDR3 amino acids: CASSFLLNFLDHNEQFF. CDR3 nucleotide sequence: TGTGCCAGCAGTTTCCTTCTCAACTTCTTGGATCACAATGAGCAGTTCTTC.

The chain recombines TRBV9 with TRBJ2-2, with TRBD2 identical over 9 bases. The CDR3 is made up of 16 amino acids. In germline, CDR1 is SGDLS, CDR2 YYNGEE. V shed 4 bases, J shed 6 bases, and the junction held 10 bases outside the gene matches. The CDR3 loop is CASSSTFSGSSGELFF. In nucleotides, the CDR3 is TGTGCCAGCAGCTCTACTTTTAGCGGGAGTTCCGGGGAGCTGTTTTTT.

This clonotype came up many times. The chain links TRBV7-9 to TRBJ2-3, with D unclear. Germline-derived CDR1 and CDR2 are SEHNR and FQNEAQ (reference sequence). The CDR3 covers 14 residues. The V end lost 5 bases, the J end lost 1 base, and 10 bases lay between the germline ends. CDR3 in amino acids: CASSQVAGTDTQYF. CDR3 nucleotide sequence: TGTGCCAGCAGCCAAGTTGCGGGCACAGATACGCAGTATTTT.

The chain is built from TRBV29-1 and TRBJ2-7; 10 positions match TRBD2. Looked up from germline, CDR1 is SQVTM and CDR2 is ANQGSEA. The CDR3 is 14 residues long. J gave up 2 bases and V 6 bases, and 7 bases lay outside the gene matches. This CDR3 is CSVRLAGPAYEQYF. DNA for the CDR3: TGCAGCGTCCGACTAGCGGGCCCTGCCTACGAGCAGTACTTC.

The J gene is TRBJ2-5, the V gene TRBV7-9; perhaps TRBD2 as D (6 bases). Germline values: CDR1 SEHNR, CDR2 FQNEAQ (reference sequence). The CDR3 is made up of 15 amino acids. Deletions cut 1 base from V and 5 bases from J, with 14 bases between. DNA of the CDR3: TGTGCCAGCAGCTTAGTAACGGGAGTCGGGGAGACCCAGTACTTC. This codes for CASSLVTGVGETQYF.

The CDR3 reads CASSQAGPLDGYTF. CDR3 bases: TGTGCCAGCAGCCAAGCTGGGCCACTGGATGGCTACACCTTC. The V gene is TRBV14, the J gene TRBJ1-2; no definite D call. This CDR3 comprises 14 residues. Trimming cost V 1 base and J 6 bases, with 12 bases left between them. Germline lookup yields CDR1 SGHDN and CDR2 FVKESK.

This clonotype has only a few counts. At one of its ends the junction is not consistent with the germline gene, which may arise from a read error. The J gene is TRBJ2-6, the V gene TRBV4-2; the D gene could be TRBD1 or TRBD2 (5 bases each). Germline V gives CDR1 LGHNA, CDR2 YNFKEQ. There are 17 residues in the CDR3. DNA of the CDR3: TGTGCCAGCAGCCAAGCCCGGGGAAGCTCTGGGGCCAACGTCCTGATTTTC. Protein sequence: CASSQARGSSGANVLIF.

This clonotype was seen at least ten times. The rearrangement links TRBV11-2 to TRBJ1-2; no clear D gene. Trimming pared 2 bases from V and 5 bases from J, leaving 9 bases between. CDR3 size: 13 residues. CDR1 is SGHAT and CDR2 is FQNNGV in the germline V gene. CDR3 loop: CASSLYGQYGYTF. As DNA, the CDR3 is TGTGCCAGCAGCTTATATGGCCAGTATGGCTACACCTTC. Looking up the rest from reference TRBV11-2 and TRBJ1-2 gives the full variable domain: EAGVAQSPRYKIIEKRQSVAFWCNPISGHATLYWYQQILGQGPKLLIQFQNNGVVDDSQLPKDRFSAERLKGVDSTLKIQPAKLEDSAVYLCASSLYGQYGYTFGSGTRLTVV.

A few counts support this clonotype. V usage is TRBV25-1 and J usage is TRBJ1-4; D is uncertain. V was cut by 4 bases and J by 7 bases, with 4 bases left in between. CDR3 length: 11 amino acids. Germline V CDR1 and CDR2: MGHDK, SYGVNS. The chain's CDR3 is CASSVLEKLFF. The CDR3 DNA is TGTGCCAGCAGTGTTCTTGAAAAACTGTTTTTT.

This clonotype was seen many times. The gene calls are TRBV20-1 and TRBJ2-7; possibly TRBD2 for D (6 bases). The length of the CDR3 is 13 residues. Trimming stripped 3 bases from V and 1 base from J, with 10 bases between. Germline assignment: CDR1 DFQATT and CDR2 SNEGSKA (reference sequence). The CDR3 DNA reads as TGCAGTGCTAGGGAGGGATCATCCTACGAGCAGTACTTC. Protein product: CSAREGSSYEQYF.

This clonotype turned up a few times. The chain carries TRBV7-7 and TRBJ2-3; 9 nucleotides match TRBD2. The CDR3 totals 14 residues. CDR1 and CDR2 from the germline V gene are SSHAT and FNYEAQ (reference sequence). The J segment lost 4 bases and the V segment lost 3 bases, leaving 2 bases of the junction unmatched. CDR3 region: CASSLGLAADTQYF. The CDR3 nucleotides are TGTGCCAGCAGCTTGGGACTAGCTGCAGATACGCAGTATTTT.

Here the CDR3 DNA reads TGTGCCAGCAGCTTAGAGTATCGCGGGCCGGCAGATACGCAGTATTTT. Amino acids: CASSLEYRGPADTQYF. The chain is built from TRBV7-8 and TRBJ2-3, with a possible D match to TRBD2 (5 bases). CDR1 and CDR2 (germline): SGHVS, FQNEAQ. This CDR3 comprises 16 residues. Trimming shortened V by 1 base and J by 4 bases, and 15 bases separated the two germline ends.

This clonotype came up a few times. The chain combines TRBV5-6 with TRBJ1-1; D remains unclear. Germline V gene data show CDR1 as SGHDT and CDR2 as YYEEEE. The CDR3 is 14 residues long. The V gene lost 3 bases and the J gene lost 0 bases, with 9 bases spanning the gap. The CDR3 here is CASSWPTLNTEAFF. In DNA form, the CDR3 reads TGTGCCAGCAGCTGGCCGACTTTGAACACTGAAGCTTTCTTT.

The chain links TRBV5-1 to TRBJ1-1; D call uncertain. The germline CDR1 and CDR2 sequences are SGHRS and YFSETQ. This CDR3 contains 13 residues. Trimming cost V 1 base and J 6 bases, with 10 bases left between them. CDR3 sequence: CASSLREQAEAFF. In DNA, the CDR3 is TGCGCCAGCAGCTTGAGAGAGCAGGCTGAAGCTTTCTTT.

As to this clonotype: The junction departs from germline at one end; a sequencing error may be responsible. The genes are TRBV7-9 and TRBJ1-1; D not resolved. The CDR3 consists of 16 residues. From germline, CDR1 is SEHNR and CDR2 FQNEAQ (reference sequence). The CDR3 bases are TGTGCCAGCAGCCTAGCGGGAGGAAGATTGAACACTGAAGCTTTCTTT. Its protein is CASSLAGGRLNTEAFF.

At least ten counts were recorded for this clonotype. This chain links TRBV5-6 with TRBJ1-6; the match to TRBD1 covers 9 bases. The CDR3 sequence is 15 residues long. With 3 bases clipped from V and 10 bases from J, the junction kept 8 bases outside the gene matches. Germline CDR1 and CDR2: SGHDT and YYEEEE. CDR3 protein: CASSYGTGSRSPLHF. CDR3 DNA: TGTGCCAGCAGCTACGGGACAGGGTCACGATCACCCCTCCACTTT.

The rearrangement joins TRBV4-1 to TRBJ2-1; possibly TRBD1 or TRBD2 for D (6 bases each). Germline V gives CDR1 MGHRA, CDR2 YSYEKL. The CDR3 extends over 16 amino acids. Trimming took 2 bases from V and 0 from J, leaving 11 bases between them. CDR3: CASSQIGGRSYNEQFF. Written as DNA, the CDR3 is TGCGCCAGCAGCCAAATTGGGGGGCGCTCCTACAATGAGCAGTTCTTC.

This clonotype has at least ten counts. The rearrangement joins TRBV9 to TRBJ1-2; D not resolved. Per germline, CDR1 SGDLS and CDR2 YYNGEE. The ends were cut back, 0 bases at V and 4 bases at J, with 10 bases in the middle. The CDR3 has 14 residues. CDR3 in DNA: TGTGCCAGCAGCGTAGAGGGCAGATCCTATGGCTACACCTTC. As protein: CASSVEGRSYGYTF.

The chain combines TRBV5-1 with TRBJ2-2, with D possibly being TRBD1 or TRBD2 (6 bases each). The V gene lost 1 base and the J gene lost 5 bases, with 12 bases spanning the gap. CDR3 length equals 15 residues. The germline CDR1 and CDR2 sequences are SGHRS and YFSETQ. The CDR3 DNA is TGCGCCAGCAGCTTGCCCCAGGGGAGGACCGGGGAGCTGTTTTTT. It encodes CASSLPQGRTGELFF.

This clonotype was seen only a few times. The CDR3 nucleotides read TGCGCCAGCAGCCATTCTACGGGGGATACGCAGTATTTT. This sequence encodes CASSHSTGDTQYF. The V gene is TRBV4-1, the J gene TRBJ2-3, with D perhaps matching TRBD2 (5 bases). The CDR3 is 13 amino acids. Germline loops: CDR1 MGHRA, CDR2 YSYEKL. Deletions cut 3 bases from V and 6 bases from J, with 10 bases between.

This clonotype was counted a few times. V usage is TRBV12-3 or TRBV12-4 and J usage is TRBJ2-7, with 7 bases that match TRBD1. J was trimmed by 2 bases and V by 8 bases; bases with no gene match: 3. This CDR3 has 12 residues. The CDR3, as DNA: TGTGCCAGCTCGAGGGGGCCCTACGAGCAGTACTTC. Its protein product is CASSRGPYEQYF.